The 31 T cell receptor beta chains below all came from one sample that was sequenced in a study of siplizumab effects on memory and regulatory T cells. The table came from immunoSEQ multiplex PCR; TCRdb's copy has only in-frame clones and leaves some out. The top ten clones hold roughly two thirds of a sample with 8,000 to 9,000 clones, over 60% of them seen once. The sequenced material came from effector memory CD8+ T cells sorted from blood. Specified subset: unstimulated CD8+ effector memory T cells. These TCRs come from a human donor in good health.

This clone has just a few counts. The CDR3 DNA sequence: TGTGCCAGCTGGGCGGAGGGTTCCTACGAGCAGTACTTC. Translated: CASWAEGSYEQYF. The V call is TRBV7-9, the J call TRBJ2-7; D may be TRBD2 (6 bases). V was cut by 8 bases and J by 1 base, with 12 bases left in between. CDR3 length: 13 amino acids. Germline loops: CDR1 SEHNR, CDR2 FQNEAQ (reference sequence).

The chain is built from TRBV7-9 and TRBJ1-2, with D hard to call. CDR1 is SEHNR, CDR2 FQNEAQ, per germline (reference sequence). The CDR3 totals 12 residues. Between the trimmed V and J ends, which lost 5 bases and 7 bases, there was a span of 11 bases. This chain's CDR3 is CASSAGLGGYTF. DNA for the CDR3: TGTGCCAGCAGCGCAGGACTGGGTGGCTACACCTTC.

This sequence joins TRBV11-2 and TRBJ1-1, with 10 bases matching TRBD1. Germline V gives CDR1 SGHAT, CDR2 FQNNGV. V lost 8 bases, J lost 5 bases, and 11 bases stayed unmatched. This CDR3 contains 15 residues. CDR3 in DNA: TGTGCCAGCGATTCGTGGGGACAGGGGACAACTGAAGCTTTCTTT. Translation: CASDSWGQGTTEAFF.

The V call is TRBV27, the J call TRBJ1-5, with D possibly matching TRBD1 (6 bases). V gave up 3 bases and J gave up 1 base, with 7 bases separating them. The CDR3 sequence is 14 residues long. Germline V gene data show CDR1 as MNHEY and CDR2 as SMNVEV (reference sequence). CDR3 bases: TGTGCCAGCAGTTTTCAGGGGAGCAATCAGCCCCAGCATTTT. Amino acid sequence: CASSFQGSNQPQHF.

This chain uses TRBV4-2 with TRBJ2-7; the D gene is possibly TRBD1 (6 bases). V gave up 1 base and J gave up 3 bases, with 16 bases separating them. The CDR3 has 16 amino acids. The germline gives CDR1 LGHNA, CDR2 YNFKEQ. The chain's CDR3 is CASSQGSGQNDYEQYF. The CDR3, as DNA: TGTGCCAGCAGCCAAGGCAGCGGACAGAACGACTACGAGCAGTACTTC.

The genes are TRBV6-1 and TRBJ2-7, with 7 positions matching TRBD2. The CDR3 contains 17 residues. The J segment lost 0 bases and the V segment lost 3 bases, leaving 11 bases of the junction unmatched. Germline CDR1 reads MNHNS; CDR2 reads SASEGT. This chain's CDR3 is CASSDAVLAANSYEQYF. CDR3 sequence (DNA): TGTGCCAGCAGTGATGCGGTCCTAGCGGCCAACTCCTACGAGCAGTACTTC.

The table lists this clone with a count of one. This chain connects TRBV7-9 to TRBJ1-2; 9 positions agree with TRBD1. The CDR3 is 16 residues long. Germline V CDR1 and CDR2: SEHNR, FQNEAQ (reference sequence). V lost 4 bases, J lost 7 bases, and 13 bases stayed unmatched. CDR3 DNA sequence: TGTGCCAGCAGCTCCCATCAAGGAGGACAGGGGTCTGGCTACACCTTC. Translating it yields CASSSHQGGQGSGYTF.

In the case of this clone: Within the sample, other DNA sequences also encode this same CDR3. The gene calls are TRBV19 and TRBJ2-2, with 8 positions matching TRBD2. The length of the CDR3 is 15 residues. The V gene's germline CDR1 is LNHDA and CDR2 SQIVND (reference sequence). The junction had 2 bases not matched to a gene; V was cut back by 2 bases and J by 3 bases. The CDR3: CASSIYGGDTGELFF. CDR3 bases: TGTGCCAGTAGTATATACGGGGGGGACACCGGGGAGCTGTTTTTT.

The chain links TRBV6-1 to TRBJ2-3; tentatively, D is TRBD2 (6 bases). Germline CDR1 is MNHNS and CDR2 is SASEGT. The CDR3 consists of 16 residues. Trimming left V 1 base short and J 2 bases short, with 13 bases between. This chain's CDR3 is CASSEDGLANTDTQYF. CDR3 DNA: TGTGCCAGCAGTGAAGATGGGCTAGCGAACACAGATACGCAGTATTTT.

The rearrangement links TRBV6-5 to TRBJ1-1; the D is unclear. Per germline, CDR1 MNHEY and CDR2 SVGAGI. V lost 5 bases and J lost 6, with 13 bases in between. The length of the CDR3 is 13 residues. DNA for the CDR3: TGTGCCAGCAGTGATAAGGAATACGCTGAAGCTTTCTTT. The encoded protein is CASSDKEYAEAFF.

The chain has TRBV7-9 and TRBJ2-5; TRBD1 might be the D (5 bases). V gave up 7 bases and J gave up 5 bases, with 14 bases separating them. The CDR3 is 13 amino acids. Looked up from germline, CDR1 is SEHNR and CDR2 is FQNEAQ (reference sequence). CDR3 loop: CASTGKGVETQYF. In DNA, the CDR3 is TGTGCCAGCACAGGGAAGGGCGTCGAGACCCAGTACTTC. Variable domain in full (rest from reference TRBV7-9 and TRBJ2-5): DTGVSQNPRHKITKRGQNVTFRCDPISEHNRLYWYRQTLGQGPEFLTYFQNEAQLEKSRLLSDRFSAERPKGSFSTLEIQRTEQGDSAMYLCASTGKGVETQYFGPGTRLLVL.

This clone showed up just a few times. V is TRBV10-3 and J is TRBJ2-1, with 7 bases identical to TRBD1. This CDR3 comprises 14 residues. CDR1 and CDR2 (germline): ENHRY, SYGVKD. The V and J ends lost 2 bases and 9 bases, in that order; junction bases with no gene match: 7. As DNA, the CDR3 is TGTGCCATCAGTGAGGGGACAGTTTATGGTGAGCAGTTCTTC. Protein sequence: CAISEGTVYGEQFF.

This chain joins TRBV7-9 and TRBJ1-1, with D uncertain. The V gene's germline CDR1 is SEHNR and CDR2 FQNEAQ (reference sequence). CDR3 length: 13 residues. V lost 4 bases to trimming and J lost 7 bases, with 13 bases between them. As DNA, the CDR3 is TGTGCCAGCAGCTCCCCTAACACGGGTGAAGCTTTCTTT. It specifies CASSSPNTGEAFF.

This clone was counted a single time. J is TRBJ2-7 and V is TRBV11-3, with D hard to call. Looked up from germline, CDR1 is SGHNT and CDR2 is YENEEA. CDR3 length equals 14 residues. Trimming removed 3 bases from V and 3 bases from J, with 12 bases in between. CDR3 sequence reads: CASSLSSQVYEQYF. In DNA form, the CDR3 reads TGTGCCAGCAGCTTGAGTAGTCAGGTCTACGAGCAGTACTTC.

Remarks on this clone: A read error likely explains this, since a far larger clone differs by one base. The chain combines TRBV1 with TRBJ2-1. TRBV1 constitutes a pseudogene. This CDR3 region has 16 residues. The CDR3 protein is CTSSQEAQSSYNEQFF. The CDR3 nucleotides read TGCACCAGCAGCCAAGAGGCCCAGAGCTCCTACAATGAGCAGTTCTTC.

This chain connects TRBV6-5 to TRBJ2-1; TRBD1 aligns across 8 bases. Trimming removed 0 bases from V and 8 bases from J; junction bases left unmatched: 6. Germline-derived CDR1 and CDR2 are MNHEY and SVGAGI. CDR3 length equals 15 residues. The CDR3 spells CASSYSRTGTHEQFF. CDR3 DNA sequence: TGTGCCAGCAGTTACTCAAGGACAGGGACCCATGAGCAGTTCTTC.

This clone was detected only once. The chain uses TRBV7-3 and TRBJ2-2; D is undetermined. The CDR3 has 13 residues. Looked up from germline, CDR1 is SGHTA and CDR2 is FQGTGA. Trimming took 5 bases from V and 6 from J, leaving 10 bases between them. The CDR3 DNA reads TGTGCCAGCAGCCCCCTAGGCTCCGGGGAGCTGTTTTTT. Translating it yields CASSPLGSGELFF.

With regard to this clone: One end of the junction varies from germline; a read error may be responsible. The chain combines TRBV27 with TRBJ1-5; D gene unclear. The germline V gene encodes CDR1 MNHEY and CDR2 SMNVEV (reference sequence). This CDR3 spans 14 amino acids. CDR3 DNA: TGTGCCAGCAGTTTAGAGGGTAGCGATCAGCCCCAGCATTTT. Residues: CASSLEGSDQPQHF.

J is TRBJ2-1 and V is TRBV6-1, with 7 bases aligning to TRBD2. This CDR3 is built from 15 residues. Trimming removed 8 bases from V and 7 bases from J; junction bases left unmatched: 14. CDR1 and CDR2 from the germline V gene are MNHNS and SASEGT. The CDR3 nucleotides are TGTGCCAGCTCAGTTGCGGCGGGAGAGGGGAATGAGCAGTTCTTC. It specifies CASSVAAGEGNEQFF.

The genes are TRBV19 and TRBJ2-3; 8 bases match TRBD1. In germline, CDR1 is LNHDA, CDR2 SQIVND (reference sequence). The CDR3 has 18 amino acids. J gave up 4 bases and V 5 bases, and 17 bases lay outside the gene matches. The CDR3 region is CASSSQDRVKLASDTQYF. DNA of the CDR3: TGTGCCAGTAGTTCCCAGGACAGGGTAAAGCTAGCGTCAGATACGCAGTATTTT.

The chain carries TRBV10-3 and TRBJ1-3, with D perhaps matching TRBD1 (5 bases). Trimming removed 7 bases at V and 0 bases at J, with 10 bases between. The germline CDR1 and CDR2 sequences are ENHRY and SYGVKD. The CDR3 length is 14 residues. Here the CDR3 reads CAIMADSSGNTIYF. The CDR3 nucleotides are TGTGCCATCATGGCCGACAGCTCTGGAAACACCATATATTTT.

The CDR3 region is CASSLGTVAEQYF. CDR3 nucleotides: TGTGCCAGCAGCTTAGGGACAGTCGCCGAGCAGTACTTC. The chain joins TRBV7-9 to TRBJ2-7, with D perhaps matching TRBD1 (6 bases). Trimming removed 1 base at V and 6 bases at J, with 10 bases between. The CDR3 totals 13 residues. Germline-derived CDR1 and CDR2 are SEHNR and FQNEAQ (reference sequence). Complete variable domain (other parts from reference TRBV7-9 and TRBJ2-7): DTGVSQNPRHKITKRGQNVTFRCDPISEHNRLYWYRQTLGQGPEFLTYFQNEAQLEKSRLLSDRFSAERPKGSFSTLEIQRTEQGDSAMYLCASSLGTVAEQYFGPGTRLTVT.

The rearrangement joins TRBV5-1 to TRBJ2-7; perhaps TRBD2 as D (5 bases). Deletions cut 0 bases from V and 3 bases from J, with 13 bases between. This CDR3 comprises 15 residues. Per germline, CDR1 SGHRS and CDR2 YFSETQ. This CDR3 is CASSLVGEGYYEQYF. For the CDR3, the DNA is TGCGCCAGCAGCTTGGTCGGGGAAGGTTACTACGAGCAGTACTTC.

The count of this clone is one. The chain uses TRBV5-4 and TRBJ2-7, with D uncertain. The CDR3 totals 14 residues. Germline values: CDR1 SGHNT, CDR2 YYREEE (reference sequence). Trimming shortened V by 0 bases and J by 0 bases, and 7 bases separated the two germline ends. The CDR3 loop reads CASSLGRSSYEQYF. Written as DNA, the CDR3 is TGTGCCAGCAGCTTGGGCCGGAGCTCCTACGAGCAGTACTTC.

The V gene is TRBV6-5, the J gene TRBJ2-7, with D perhaps matching TRBD1 (6 bases). CDR1 and CDR2 from the germline V gene are MNHEY and SVGAGI. V lost 0 bases and J lost 2, with 11 bases in between. This CDR3 contains 15 residues. Written as DNA, the CDR3 is TGTGCCAGCAGTTACTCTGGGACAATTACCTACGAGCAGTACTTC. Amino acids: CASSYSGTITYEQYF.

The chain links TRBV21-1 to TRBJ1-5. TRBV21-1 is listed as a pseudogene. This CDR3 comprises 13 residues. Here the CDR3 reads CASSSRENQPQHF. DNA of the CDR3: TGTGCCAGCAGTTCCCGGGAGAATCAGCCCCAGCATTTT.

The J gene is TRBJ2-7, the V gene TRBV13, with TRBD1 identical over 8 bases. Germline V lookup: CDR1 PRHDT, CDR2 FYEKMQ (reference sequence). This CDR3 contains 16 residues. V trimming: 8 bases; J trimming: 1 base; junction bases outside the gene matches: 13. This chain's CDR3 is CASGNQRTGWSYEQYF. The CDR3 region has the DNA TGTGCCAGCGGCAACCAACGGACAGGGTGGTCCTACGAGCAGTACTTC.

The chain carries TRBV6-4 and TRBJ2-7; 8 bases fit TRBD2. CDR1 MRHNA and CDR2 SNTAGT come from the germline V gene. The CDR3 runs to 12 residues. Here the CDR3 DNA reads TGTGCAGCGGGGGACGAATCCTACGAGCAGTACTTC. Translation gives CAAGDESYEQYF.

The chain uses TRBV4-2 and TRBJ2-7, with 8 bases aligning to TRBD2. There are 16 residues in the CDR3. V shed 0 bases and J 3 bases; nucleotides not matched to a gene: 7. Germline V gene sequence: CDR1 LGHNA, CDR2 YNFKEQ. The CDR3 region has the DNA TGTGCCAGCAGCCAAGAGCGTAATAGCGGGAACTACGAGCAGTACTTC. It translates to CASSQERNSGNYEQYF.

The CDR3, as DNA: TGCGCCAGCAGCTTGACCTCCCCTCCGGACTCACAAGAGACCCAGTACTTC. Amino acid sequence: CASSLTSPPDSQETQYF. The chain joins TRBV5-1 to TRBJ2-5; possible D gene TRBD2, 5 bases. Germline lookup yields CDR1 SGHRS and CDR2 YFSETQ. There are 17 residues in the CDR3. Trimming stripped 1 base from V and 2 bases from J, with 18 bases between. The full variable domain, completed using reference TRBV5-1 and TRBJ2-5, is KAGVTQTPRYLIKTRGQQVTLSCSPISGHRSVSWYQQTPGQGLQFLFEYFSETQRNKGNFPGRFSGRQFSNSRSEMNVSTLELGDSALYLCASSLTSPPDSQETQYFGPGTRLLVL.

This chain joins TRBV6-4 and TRBJ2-3; 12 bases map to TRBD2. This CDR3 is built from 15 residues. Germline V gene sequence: CDR1 MRHNA, CDR2 SNTAGT. Trimming cost V 4 bases and J 5 bases; bases outside gene matches: 4. The CDR3 bases are TGTGCCAGCAGTGCGACTAGCGGGAGCGGAGATACGCAGTATTTT. This gives the protein CASSATSGSGDTQYF.